This T cell receptor (beta chain) is drawn from a study of blood T cell repertoires in COVID-19. This table comes from immunoSEQ multiplex PCR, and its TCRdb copy is limited to in-frame clones, with some not included. Altogether 78,000 or so clones are present, approximately 80% being singletons, with the ten largest covering about 9%. The J segment lost 4 bases and the V segment lost 5 bases, leaving 4 bases of the junction unmatched. The CDR3 has 15 amino acids. Germline V gene data show CDR1 as SNHLY and CDR2 as FYNNEI. This clonotype was sampled from a human donor in a cohort sampled during active COVID-19. Sequencing input: peripheral blood. V usage is TRBV2 and J usage is TRBJ2-1; 11 nucleotides align to TRBD1. The chain's CDR3 is CASSWDRGGYNEQFF. The CDR3 DNA reads TGTGCCAGCAGTTGGGACAGGGGGGGATACAATGAGCAGTTCTTC.